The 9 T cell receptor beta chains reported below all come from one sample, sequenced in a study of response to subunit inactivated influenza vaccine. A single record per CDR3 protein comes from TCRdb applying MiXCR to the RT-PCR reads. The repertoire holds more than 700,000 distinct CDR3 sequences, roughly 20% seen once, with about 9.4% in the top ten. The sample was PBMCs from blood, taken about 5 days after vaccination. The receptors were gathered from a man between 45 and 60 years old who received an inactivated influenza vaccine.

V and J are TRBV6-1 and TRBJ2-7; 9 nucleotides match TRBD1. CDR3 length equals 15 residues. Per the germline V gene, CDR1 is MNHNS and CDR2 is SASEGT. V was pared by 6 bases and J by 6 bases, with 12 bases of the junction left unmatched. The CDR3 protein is CASSPGTGSNVEQYF. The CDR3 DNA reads TGTGCCAGCAGCCCCGGGACAGGGTCTAACGTCGAGCAGTACTTC.

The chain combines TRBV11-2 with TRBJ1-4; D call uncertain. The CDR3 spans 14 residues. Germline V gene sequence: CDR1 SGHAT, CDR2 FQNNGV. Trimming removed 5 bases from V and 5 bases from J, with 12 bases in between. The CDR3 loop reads CASSPKELNEKLFF. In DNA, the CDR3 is TGTGCCAGCAGCCCCAAGGAACTGAATGAAAAACTGTTTTTT.

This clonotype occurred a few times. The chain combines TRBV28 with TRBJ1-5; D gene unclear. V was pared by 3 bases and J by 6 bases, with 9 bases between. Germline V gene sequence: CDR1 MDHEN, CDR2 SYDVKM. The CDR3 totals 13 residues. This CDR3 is CASSFRGSQPQHF. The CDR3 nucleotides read TGTGCCAGCAGTTTTCGGGGTTCTCAGCCCCAGCATTTT.

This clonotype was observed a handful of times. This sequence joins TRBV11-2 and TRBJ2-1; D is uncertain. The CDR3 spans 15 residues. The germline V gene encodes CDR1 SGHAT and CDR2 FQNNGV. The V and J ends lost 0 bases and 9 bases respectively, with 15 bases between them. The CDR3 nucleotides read TGTGCCAGCAGCTTAGAATGGAGAAGCTCCGGTGAGCAGTTCTTC. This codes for CASSLEWRSSGEQFF.

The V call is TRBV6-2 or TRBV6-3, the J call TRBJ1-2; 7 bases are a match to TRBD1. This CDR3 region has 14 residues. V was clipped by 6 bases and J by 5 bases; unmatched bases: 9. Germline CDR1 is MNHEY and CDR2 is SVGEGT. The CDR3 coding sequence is TGTGCCAGCAGAACCGGGACAGACTTTTATGGCTACACCTTC. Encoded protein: CASRTGTDFYGYTF.

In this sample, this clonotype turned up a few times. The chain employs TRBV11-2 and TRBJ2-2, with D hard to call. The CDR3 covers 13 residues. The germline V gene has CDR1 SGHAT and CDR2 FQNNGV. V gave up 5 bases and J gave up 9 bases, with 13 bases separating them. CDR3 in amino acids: CASSPIRLRELFF. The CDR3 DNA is TGTGCCAGCAGCCCGATAAGGCTACGGGAGCTGTTTTTT. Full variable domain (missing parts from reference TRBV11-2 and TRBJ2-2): EAGVAQSPRYKIIEKRQSVAFWCNPISGHATLYWYQQILGQGPKLLIQFQNNGVVDDSQLPKDRFSAERLKGVDSTLKIQPAKLEDSAVYLCASSPIRLRELFFGEGSRLTVL.

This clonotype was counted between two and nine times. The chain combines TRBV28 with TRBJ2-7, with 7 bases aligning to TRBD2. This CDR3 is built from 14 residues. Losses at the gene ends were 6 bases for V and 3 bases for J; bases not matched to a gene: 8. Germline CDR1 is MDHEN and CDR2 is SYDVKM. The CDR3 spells CASSGVGLGYEQYF. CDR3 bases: TGTGCCAGCAGCGGTGTAGGACTAGGCTACGAGCAGTACTTC.

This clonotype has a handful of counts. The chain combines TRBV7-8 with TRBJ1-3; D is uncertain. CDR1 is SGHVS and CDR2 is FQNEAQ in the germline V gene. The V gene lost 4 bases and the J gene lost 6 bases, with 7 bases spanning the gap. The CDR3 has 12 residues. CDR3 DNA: TGTGCCAGCAGCTACGTCACAAACACCATATATTTT. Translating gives CASSYVTNTIYF. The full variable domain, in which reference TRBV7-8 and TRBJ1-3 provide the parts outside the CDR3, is GAGVSQSPRYKVAKRGQDVALRCDPISGHVSLFWYQQALGQGPEFLTYFQNEAQLDKSGLPSDRFFAERPEGSVSTLKIQRTQQEDSAVYLCASSYVTNTIYFGEGSWLTVV.

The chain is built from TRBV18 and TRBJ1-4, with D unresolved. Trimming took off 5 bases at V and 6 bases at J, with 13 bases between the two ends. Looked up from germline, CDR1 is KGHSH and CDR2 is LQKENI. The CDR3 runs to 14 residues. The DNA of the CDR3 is TGTGCCAGCTCAACCGGCCTAGAGGATGAAAAACTGTTTTTT. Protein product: CASSTGLEDEKLFF.